One sample yielded the 29 T cell receptor beta chains listed below, sequenced in a study of shared clonotypes between healthy human individuals. The method was immunoSEQ multiplex PCR; TCRdb's version includes in-frame clones alone and lacks a portion of them. Of about 2.4 million clones listed, approximately 93% are singletons. The sample was naive CD4+ T cells from PBMCs. As for subset: CD45RA+ positively selected. The source of these receptors is a young man in good health. Some clones in this sample may be carry-over from other donors' samples.

Written as DNA, the CDR3 is TGTGCCAGCAGCTTAGCTCGCGTTAGGACCCAGTACTTC. Translating it yields CASSLARVRTQYF. V and J are TRBV7-2 and TRBJ2-5; D unclear. V shed 0 bases and J shed 7 bases, with 9 bases lying between them. CDR3 length: 13 residues. CDR1 and CDR2 (germline): SGHTA, FQGNSA.

In DNA form, the CDR3 reads TGTGCCAGCCGAACAGGGCTGGCCAAAAACATTCAGTACTTC. Residues: CASRTGLAKNIQYF. The chain has TRBV2 and TRBJ2-4, with TRBD1 as a possible D gene (6 bases). The CDR3 is 14 amino acids. Germline V lookup: CDR1 SNHLY, CDR2 FYNNEI. Trimming stripped 8 bases from V and 1 base from J, with 12 bases between.

The chain couples TRBV11-2 to TRBJ1-6; the D gene is possibly TRBD1 (5 bases). The CDR3 has 14 residues. V dropped 7 bases and J dropped 9 bases, with 16 bases sitting between them. The germline CDR1 and CDR2 sequences are SGHAT and FQNNGV. Here the CDR3 DNA reads TGTGCCAGCACCCCCCGGGGCTTGGGTTCACCCCTCCACTTT. It is translated as CASTPRGLGSPLHF.

V usage is TRBV7-7 and J usage is TRBJ2-5; no clear D. CDR1 and CDR2 from the germline V gene are SSHAT and FNYEAQ (reference sequence). With 5 bases removed from V and 5 bases from J, the gap between germline ends came to 12 bases. The CDR3 is made up of 13 amino acids. The CDR3 region has the DNA TGTGCCAGCAGCCCCCTGGCCCCGGAGACCCAGTACTTC. It encodes CASSPLAPETQYF.

This CDR3 reads CASSLSRPGTDTQYF. For the CDR3, the DNA is TGTGCCAGCAGTTTATCGAGGCCAGGCACAGATACGCAGTATTTT. V and J are TRBV27 and TRBJ2-3; D gene ambiguous. Germline V gene lookup returns CDR1 MNHEY and CDR2 SMNVEV (reference sequence). The V end lost 0 bases, the J end lost 1 base, and 8 bases lay between the germline ends. The CDR3 covers 15 residues.

The chain combines TRBV5-1 with TRBJ1-2, with 9 nucleotides matching TRBD1. The V gene's germline CDR1 is SGHRS and CDR2 YFSETQ. The J segment lost 4 bases and the V segment lost 3 bases, leaving 7 bases of the junction unmatched. The length of the CDR3 is 15 residues. CDR3 DNA: TGCGCCAGCAGCTCCCGACAGGGGGGGACCTATGGCTACACCTTC. It codes for CASSSRQGGTYGYTF.

The chain joins TRBV7-9 to TRBJ1-2; 8 nucleotides agree with TRBD1. Losses at the gene ends were 5 bases for V and 2 bases for J; bases not matched to a gene: 4. Germline lookup yields CDR1 SEHNR and CDR2 FQNEAQ (reference sequence). This CDR3 region has 14 residues. The CDR3 sequence is CASSLWDRNYGYTF. CDR3 DNA: TGTGCCAGCAGCCTATGGGACAGGAACTATGGCTACACCTTC.

The chain carries TRBV30 and TRBJ1-2; 9 bases are shared with TRBD1. Trimming removed 3 bases from V and 7 bases from J; junction bases left unmatched: 21. The CDR3 covers 18 residues. The germline V gene encodes CDR1 GTSNPN and CDR2 SVGIG (reference sequence). CDR3 residues: CAWRGPGQGITGAGGYTF. The CDR3 DNA reads TGTGCCTGGAGGGGACCGGGACAGGGAATAACCGGTGCGGGTGGCTACACCTTC.

The CDR3 protein is CASSLVGTQNTEAFF. CDR3 DNA: TGTGCCAGCAGCTTGGTTGGGACACAGAACACTGAAGCTTTCTTT. This sequence joins TRBV5-6 and TRBJ1-1; tentatively, D is TRBD1 (6 bases). The V gene lost 0 bases and the J gene lost 1 base, with 10 bases spanning the gap. In germline, CDR1 is SGHDT, CDR2 YYEEEE. CDR3 length: 15 residues.

Points on this clone: Other DNA sequences within the sample encode an identical CDR3. The V gene is TRBV6-5, the J gene TRBJ1-1; TRBD1 aligns across 8 bases. The length of the CDR3 is 15 residues. CDR1 MNHEY and CDR2 SVGAGI come from the germline V gene. The V segment lost 1 base and the J segment 3 bases; nucleotides outside the gene matches: 4. The CDR3 DNA sequence: TGTGCCAGCAGTTACTGGGGGACAGGAGACACTGAAGCTTTCTTT. Residues: CASSYWGTGDTEAFF.

The rearrangement links TRBV28 to TRBJ1-1; tentative D call: TRBD1 (5 bases). This CDR3 has 13 amino acids. Deletions cut 4 bases from V and 6 bases from J, with 12 bases between. Looked up from germline, CDR1 is MDHEN and CDR2 is SYDVKM. The CDR3 sequence is CASSSPGSPEAFF. DNA of the CDR3: TGTGCCAGCAGTTCCCCAGGGTCCCCTGAAGCTTTCTTT.

The chain is built from TRBV9 and TRBJ2-1; D gene ambiguous. The CDR3 consists of 14 residues. Germline CDR1 SGDLS, CDR2 YYNGEE. Trimming shortened V by 0 bases and J by 6 bases, and 10 bases separated the two germline ends. Here the CDR3 reads CASSVATGPNEQFF. Written as DNA, the CDR3 is TGTGCCAGCAGCGTAGCTACTGGCCCCAATGAGCAGTTCTTC.

The V and J genes are TRBV6-5 and TRBJ2-7; 9 bases map to TRBD2. CDR3 length equals 16 residues. Germline CDR1 and CDR2: MNHEY and SVGAGI. V lost 0 bases and J lost 3; bases outside the gene matches: 6. DNA for the CDR3: TGTGCCAGCAGTTACTCGTGGGCTAGCGGGAACTACGAGCAGTACTTC. The encoded protein is CASSYSWASGNYEQYF.

The chain employs TRBV29-1 and TRBJ2-2; 7 nucleotides agree with TRBD2. CDR3 length equals 15 residues. V dropped 5 bases and J dropped 4; count of bases not matched to a gene: 10. CDR1 SQVTM and CDR2 ANQGSEA come from the germline V gene. CDR3 sequence (DNA): TGCAGCGTTAGGCCTAGCGGCACCACCACCGGGGAGCTGTTTTTT. Its translation: CSVRPSGTTTGELFF.

In the case of this clone: Other DNA sequences in the same sample also yield this CDR3. This sequence joins TRBV5-1 and TRBJ1-1, with D unclear. V was clipped by 0 bases and J by 0 bases, with 9 bases between them. The CDR3 runs 15 residues. From germline, CDR1 is SGHRS and CDR2 YFSETQ. The CDR3 sequence: CASSLGVGMNTEAFF. CDR3 in DNA: TGCGCCAGCAGCTTGGGGGTCGGAATGAACACTGAAGCTTTCTTT.

Regarding this clone: Other DNA sequences in the sample encode the same CDR3. This chain links TRBV7-2 with TRBJ1-3; D ambiguous. CDR1 and CDR2 from the germline V gene are SGHTA and FQGNSA. CDR3 length: 15 residues. Trimming took off 1 base at V and 0 bases at J, with 7 bases between the two ends. The CDR3 nucleotides read TGTGCCAGCAGCTTAGGGCCGAACTCTGGAAACACCATATATTTT. Translation gives CASSLGPNSGNTIYF.

The V call is TRBV7-3, the J call TRBJ2-2, with D possibly matching TRBD2 (6 bases). Germline V lookup: CDR1 SGHTA, CDR2 FQGTGA. The V and J ends lost 4 bases and 0 bases respectively, with 12 bases between them. The CDR3 contains 16 residues. The CDR3: CASSSRGTSNTGELFF. Here the CDR3 DNA reads TGTGCCAGCAGCTCCCGTGGGACTTCGAACACCGGGGAGCTGTTTTTT. Full variable domain (remainder filled in from reference TRBV7-3 and TRBJ2-2): GAGVSQTPSNKVTEKGKYVELRCDPISGHTALYWYRQSLGQGPEFLIYFQGTGAADDSGLPNDRFFAVRPEGSVSTLKIQRTERGDSAVYLCASSSRGTSNTGELFFGEGSRLTVL.

This chain joins TRBV27 and TRBJ2-7, with 12 bases matching TRBD2. This CDR3 comprises 16 residues. V trimming: 5 bases; J trimming: 7 bases; junction bases outside the gene matches: 12. CDR1 is MNHEY, CDR2 SMNVEV, per germline (reference sequence). CDR3 in amino acids: CASSRPGLAGSGEQYF. In DNA form, the CDR3 reads TGTGCCAGCAGTAGACCTGGACTAGCGGGATCGGGTGAGCAGTACTTC.

The chain couples TRBV18 to TRBJ1-1; D call uncertain. Germline V gene sequence: CDR1 KGHSH, CDR2 LQKENI. V lost 2 bases and J lost 1, with 11 bases in between. The CDR3 contains 15 residues. The CDR3 spells CASSPKTWENTEAFF. The CDR3 bases are TGTGCCAGCTCACCAAAAACTTGGGAGAACACTGAAGCTTTCTTT.

The chain employs TRBV13 and TRBJ1-2; TRBD1 is a possible D gene (6 bases). The CDR3 length is 14 residues. Per germline, CDR1 PRHDT and CDR2 FYEKMQ (reference sequence). V lost 6 bases, J lost 2 bases, and 13 bases lay in between. The CDR3 region is CASRKQGNNYGYTF. In DNA, the CDR3 is TGTGCCAGCAGGAAACAGGGTAACAACTATGGCTACACCTTC. Full variable domain (rest looked up from reference TRBV13 and TRBJ1-2): AAGVIQSPRHLIKEKRETATLKCYPIPRHDTVYWYQQGPGQDPQFLISFYEKMQSDKGSIPDRFSAQQFSDYHSELNMSSLELGDSALYFCASRKQGNNYGYTFGSGTRLTVV.

This chain uses TRBV6-1 with TRBJ1-3; D possibly corresponds to TRBD1 (6 bases). The CDR3 runs 13 residues. Trimming pared 11 bases from V and 4 bases from J, leaving 15 bases between. Germline CDR1 and CDR2: MNHNS and SASEGT. Here the CDR3 reads CAGRTGLGNTIYF. CDR3 DNA: TGTGCCGGCCGCACAGGGTTAGGAAACACCATATATTTT.

Here the CDR3 reads CASSPRTSGFGETQYF. The DNA for the CDR3 is TGTGCCAGCAGCCCTAGGACTAGCGGGTTCGGGGAGACCCAGTACTTC. The rearrangement links TRBV9 to TRBJ2-5; 11 nucleotides agree with TRBD2. Unmatched junction bases numbered 10, after V lost 4 bases and J lost 5 bases. The CDR3 spans 16 residues. Germline CDR1 reads SGDLS; CDR2 reads YYNGEE.

The V call is TRBV19, the J call TRBJ2-3; 10 bases line up with TRBD1. Germline CDR1 and CDR2: LNHDA and SQIVND (reference sequence). The CDR3 consists of 15 residues. The V gene end was trimmed by 4 bases and the J gene end by 3 bases; junction bases not matched to a gene: 4. The CDR3 DNA sequence: TGTGCCAGTAGTACCCGGGACAGGGGAACAGATACGCAGTATTTT. It codes for CASSTRDRGTDTQYF.

The rearrangement links TRBV5-4 to TRBJ2-7; 8 bases are shared with TRBD2. The CDR3 extends over 15 amino acids. The J segment lost 5 bases and the V segment lost 1 base, leaving 8 bases of the junction unmatched. Per germline, CDR1 SGHNT and CDR2 YYREEE (reference sequence). CDR3 residues: CASSLPASGLDEQYF. Written as DNA, the CDR3 is TGTGCCAGCAGCTTGCCGGCTAGCGGGCTCGACGAGCAGTACTTC.

With respect to this clone: The same CDR3 arises from other DNA sequences in this sample as well. The chain employs TRBV5-1 and TRBJ2-1; 8 bases match TRBD2. The CDR3 is made up of 16 amino acids. The V and J ends lost 0 bases and 0 bases, in that order; junction bases with no gene match: 2. The germline V gene has CDR1 SGHRS and CDR2 YFSETQ. The CDR3 protein is CASSLVSGSSYNEQFF. The CDR3 DNA sequence: TGCGCCAGCAGCTTGGTCAGCGGGAGCTCCTACAATGAGCAGTTCTTC.

The CDR3 here is CASSLTSGRADVDIQYF. The DNA for the CDR3 is TGTGCCAGCTCACTAACTAGCGGGAGGGCCGATGTAGACATTCAGTACTTC. V usage is TRBV18 and J usage is TRBJ2-4, with 13 positions matching TRBD2. The CDR3 loop spans 17 amino acids. J gave up 8 bases and V 4 bases, and 11 bases lay outside the gene matches. The germline V gene encodes CDR1 KGHSH and CDR2 LQKENI. The variable domain in full, with the rest retrieved from reference TRBV18 and TRBJ2-4, is NAGVMQNPRHLVRRRGQEARLRCSPMKGHSHVYWYRQLPEEGLKFMVYLQKENIIDESGMPKERFSAEFPKEGPSILRIQQVVRGDSAAYFCASSLTSGRADVDIQYFGAGTRLSVL.

The rearrangement joins TRBV11-2 to TRBJ1-2; TRBD1 is a possible D gene (6 bases). V was shortened by 2 bases and J by 1 base, with 17 bases between the two germline ends. This CDR3 region has 17 residues. Germline V gene data show CDR1 as SGHAT and CDR2 as FQNNGV. The CDR3 coding sequence is TGTGCCAGCAGCTTATCGGACGGGACATCGGATAACTATGGCTACACCTTC. As protein: CASSLSDGTSDNYGYTF. The variable domain in full, with the rest retrieved from reference TRBV11-2 and TRBJ1-2, is EAGVAQSPRYKIIEKRQSVAFWCNPISGHATLYWYQQILGQGPKLLIQFQNNGVVDDSQLPKDRFSAERLKGVDSTLKIQPAKLEDSAVYLCASSLSDGTSDNYGYTFGSGTRLTVV.

This chain connects TRBV7-2 to TRBJ2-2, with 8 bases that match TRBD2. The germline gives CDR1 SGHTA, CDR2 FQGNSA. The V gene end was trimmed by 5 bases and the J gene end by 4 bases; junction bases not matched to a gene: 9. The CDR3 runs 16 residues. CDR3 protein: CASSRPGGWGTGELFF. Here the CDR3 DNA reads TGTGCCAGCAGCCGTCCGGGAGGGTGGGGCACCGGGGAGCTGTTTTTT. The whole variable domain, filled in from reference TRBV7-2 and TRBJ2-2, reads GAGVSQSPSNKVTEKGKDVELRCDPISGHTALYWYRQSLGQGLEFLIYFQGNSAPDKSGLPSDRFSAERTGGSVSTLTIQRTQQEDSAVYLCASSRPGGWGTGELFFGEGSRLTVL.

This chain links TRBV15 with TRBJ2-1, with D possibly being TRBD1 or TRBD2 (6 bases each). Trimming stripped 0 bases from V and 1 base from J, with 13 bases between. Germline loops: CDR1 LNHNV, CDR2 YYDKDF (reference sequence). This CDR3 is 17 amino acids long. In nucleotides, the CDR3 is TGTGCCACCAGCAGAGATAGGGGGGACTCGTCCTACAATGAGCAGTTCTTC. Its protein product is CATSRDRGDSSYNEQFF.